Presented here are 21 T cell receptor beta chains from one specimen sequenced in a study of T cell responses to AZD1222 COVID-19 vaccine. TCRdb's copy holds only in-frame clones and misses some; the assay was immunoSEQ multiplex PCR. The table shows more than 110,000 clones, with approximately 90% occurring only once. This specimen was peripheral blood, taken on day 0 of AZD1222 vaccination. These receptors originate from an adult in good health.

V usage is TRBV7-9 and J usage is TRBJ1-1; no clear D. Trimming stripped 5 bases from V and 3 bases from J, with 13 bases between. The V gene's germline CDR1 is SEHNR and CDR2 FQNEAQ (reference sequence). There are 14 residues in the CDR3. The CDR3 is CASSLRVGYTEAFF. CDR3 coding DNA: TGTGCCAGCAGCCTTCGGGTGGGCTACACTGAAGCTTTCTTT.

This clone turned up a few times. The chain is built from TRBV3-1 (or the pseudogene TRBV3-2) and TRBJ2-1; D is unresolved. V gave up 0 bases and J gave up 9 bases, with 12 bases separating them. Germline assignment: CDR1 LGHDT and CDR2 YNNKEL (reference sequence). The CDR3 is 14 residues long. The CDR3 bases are TGTGCCAGCAGCCAAGATCCAATCAGAGGTGAGCAGTTCTTC. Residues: CASSQDPIRGEQFF.

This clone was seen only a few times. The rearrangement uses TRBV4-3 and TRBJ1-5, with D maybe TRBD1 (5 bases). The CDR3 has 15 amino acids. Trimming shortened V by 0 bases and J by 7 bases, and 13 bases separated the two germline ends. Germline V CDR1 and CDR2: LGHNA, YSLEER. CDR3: CASSQDRQGRQPQHF. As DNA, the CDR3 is TGCGCCAGCAGCCAAGATCGGCAGGGAAGACAGCCCCAGCATTTT.

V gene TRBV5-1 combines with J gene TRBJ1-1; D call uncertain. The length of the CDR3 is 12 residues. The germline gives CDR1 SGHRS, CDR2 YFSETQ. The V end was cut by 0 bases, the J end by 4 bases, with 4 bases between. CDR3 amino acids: CASSLVGTEAFF. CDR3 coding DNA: TGCGCCAGCAGCTTGGTCGGCACTGAAGCTTTCTTT.

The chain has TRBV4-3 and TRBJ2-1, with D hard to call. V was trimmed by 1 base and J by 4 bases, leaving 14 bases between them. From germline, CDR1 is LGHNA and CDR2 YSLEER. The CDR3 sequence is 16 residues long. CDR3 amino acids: CASSQVQSVRYNEQFF. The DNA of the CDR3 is TGCGCCAGCAGCCAAGTTCAAAGCGTTAGGTACAATGAGCAGTTCTTC.

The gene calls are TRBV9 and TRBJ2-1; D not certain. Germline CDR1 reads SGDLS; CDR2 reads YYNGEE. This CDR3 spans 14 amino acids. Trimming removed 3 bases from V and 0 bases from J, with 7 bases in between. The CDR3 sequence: CASSGKSSYNEQFF. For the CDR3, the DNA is TGTGCCAGCAGCGGGAAAAGCTCCTACAATGAGCAGTTCTTC.

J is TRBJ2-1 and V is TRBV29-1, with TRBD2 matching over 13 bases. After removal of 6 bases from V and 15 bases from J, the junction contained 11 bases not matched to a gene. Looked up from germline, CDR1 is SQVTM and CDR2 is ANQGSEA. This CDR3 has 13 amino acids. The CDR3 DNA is TGCAGCGTCTTTACTAGCGGGAGGGCCTTGGGGTTCTTC. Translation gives CSVFTSGRALGFF.

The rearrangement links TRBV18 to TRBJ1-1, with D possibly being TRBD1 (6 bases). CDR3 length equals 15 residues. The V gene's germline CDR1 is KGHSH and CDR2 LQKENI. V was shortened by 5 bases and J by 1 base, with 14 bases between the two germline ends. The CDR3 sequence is CASSTRQVRNTEAFF. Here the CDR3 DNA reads TGTGCCAGCTCAACTCGACAGGTTAGGAACACTGAAGCTTTCTTT.

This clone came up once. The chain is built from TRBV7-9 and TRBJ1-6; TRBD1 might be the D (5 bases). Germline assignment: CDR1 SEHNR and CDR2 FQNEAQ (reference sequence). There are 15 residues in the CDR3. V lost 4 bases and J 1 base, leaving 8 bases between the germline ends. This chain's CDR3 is CASSSGRSYNSPLHF. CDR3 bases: TGTGCCAGCAGCTCGGGACGGTCCTATAATTCACCCCTCCACTTT.

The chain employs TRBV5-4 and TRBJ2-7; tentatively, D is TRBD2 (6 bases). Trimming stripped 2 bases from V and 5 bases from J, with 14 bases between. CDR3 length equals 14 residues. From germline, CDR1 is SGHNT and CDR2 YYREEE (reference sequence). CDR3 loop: CASSLAGPRNEQYF. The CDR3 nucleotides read TGTGCCAGCAGCTTAGCGGGCCCGCGTAACGAGCAGTACTTC. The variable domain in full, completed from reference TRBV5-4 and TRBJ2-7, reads ETGVTQSPTHLIKTRGQQVTLRCSSQSGHNTVSWYQQALGQGPQFIFQYYREEENGRGNFPPRFSGLQFPNYSSELNVNALELDDSALYLCASSLAGPRNEQYFGPGTRLTVT.

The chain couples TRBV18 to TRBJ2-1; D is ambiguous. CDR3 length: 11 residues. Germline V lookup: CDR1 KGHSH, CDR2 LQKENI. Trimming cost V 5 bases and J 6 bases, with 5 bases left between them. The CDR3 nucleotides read TGTGCCAGCTCATCCCCCAATGAGCAGTTCTTC. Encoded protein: CASSSPNEQFF.

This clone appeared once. The DNA for the CDR3 is TGTGCCAGCAGGGCCGGGACAGCGAGATATAATTCACCCCTCCACTTT. It translates to CASRAGTARYNSPLHF. V gene TRBV28 combines with J gene TRBJ1-6; 7 bases are shared with TRBD1. Germline CDR1 and CDR2: MDHEN and SYDVKM. There are 16 residues in the CDR3. Trimming removed 6 bases from V and 4 bases from J; junction bases left unmatched: 9.

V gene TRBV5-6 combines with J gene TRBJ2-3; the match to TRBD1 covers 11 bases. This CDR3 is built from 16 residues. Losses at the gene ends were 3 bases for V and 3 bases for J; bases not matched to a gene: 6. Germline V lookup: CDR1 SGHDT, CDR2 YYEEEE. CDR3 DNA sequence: TGTGCCAGCAGCTGGGACAGGGGGACTGAAACAGATACGCAGTATTTT. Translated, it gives CASSWDRGTETDTQYF. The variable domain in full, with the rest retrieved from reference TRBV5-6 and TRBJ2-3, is DAGVTQSPTHLIKTRGQQVTLRCSPKSGHDTVSWYQQALGQGPQFIFQYYEEEERQRGNFPDRFSGHQFPNYSSELNVNALLLGDSALYLCASSWDRGTETDTQYFGPGTRLTVL.

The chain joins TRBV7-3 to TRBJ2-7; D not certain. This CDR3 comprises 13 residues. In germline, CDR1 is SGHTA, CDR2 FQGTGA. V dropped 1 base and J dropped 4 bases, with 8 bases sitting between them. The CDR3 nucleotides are TGTGCCAGCAGCTTAAATCCGGGTTACGAGCAGTACTTC. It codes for CASSLNPGYEQYF.

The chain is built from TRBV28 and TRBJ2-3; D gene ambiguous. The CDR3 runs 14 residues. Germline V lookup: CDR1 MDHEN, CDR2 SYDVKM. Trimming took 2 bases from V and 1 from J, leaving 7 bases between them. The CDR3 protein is CASSLRLRTDTQYF. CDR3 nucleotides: TGTGCCAGCAGTTTACGTTTACGCACAGATACGCAGTATTTT.

CDR3 coding DNA: TGTGCCAGCAGCCTCGGGCCTCGTGGGACCCAGTACTTC. Translated: CASSLGPRGTQYF. This chain uses TRBV14 with TRBJ2-5; D is undetermined. This CDR3 has 13 amino acids. Germline CDR1 is SGHDN and CDR2 is FVKESK. V was pared by 4 bases and J by 7 bases, with 13 bases between. The entire variable domain, with the rest obtained from reference TRBV14 and TRBJ2-5, is as follows: EAGVTQFPSHSVIEKGQTVTLRCDPISGHDNLYWYRRVMGKEIKFLLHFVKESKQDESGMPNNRFLAERTGGTYSTLKVQPAELEDSGVYFCASSLGPRGTQYFGPGTRLLVL.

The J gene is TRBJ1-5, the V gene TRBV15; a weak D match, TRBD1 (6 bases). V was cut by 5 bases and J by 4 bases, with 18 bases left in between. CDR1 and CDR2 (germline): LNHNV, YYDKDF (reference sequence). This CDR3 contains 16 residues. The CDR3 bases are TGTGCCACCAGCGGATCCGACAGGTTTCGGAATCAGCCCCAGCATTTT. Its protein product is CATSGSDRFRNQPQHF.

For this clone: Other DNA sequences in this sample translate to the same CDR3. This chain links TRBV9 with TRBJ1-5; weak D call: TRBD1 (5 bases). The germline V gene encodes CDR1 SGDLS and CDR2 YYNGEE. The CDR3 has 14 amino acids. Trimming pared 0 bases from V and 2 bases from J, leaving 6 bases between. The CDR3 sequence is CASSVGGGNQPQHF. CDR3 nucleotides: TGTGCCAGCAGCGTAGGGGGGGGCAATCAGCCCCAGCATTTT. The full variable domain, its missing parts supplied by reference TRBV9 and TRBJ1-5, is DSGVTQTPKHLITATGQRVTLRCSPRSGDLSVYWYQQSLDQGLQFLIQYYNGEERAKGNILERFSAQQFPDLHSELNLSSLELGDSALYFCASSVGGGNQPQHFGDGTRLSIL.

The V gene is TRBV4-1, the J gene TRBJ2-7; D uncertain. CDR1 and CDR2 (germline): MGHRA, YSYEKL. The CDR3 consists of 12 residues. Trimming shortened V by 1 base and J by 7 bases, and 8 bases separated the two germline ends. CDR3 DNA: TGCGCCAGCAGCCAAGCAGGAAGTGAGCAGTACTTC. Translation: CASSQAGSEQYF.

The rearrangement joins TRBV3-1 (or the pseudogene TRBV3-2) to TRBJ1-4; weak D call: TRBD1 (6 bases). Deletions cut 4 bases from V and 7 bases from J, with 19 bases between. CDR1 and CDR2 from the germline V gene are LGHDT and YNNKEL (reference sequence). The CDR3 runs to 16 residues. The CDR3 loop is CASSPQRLGASEKLFF. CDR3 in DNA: TGTGCCAGCAGCCCCCAAAGGCTGGGGGCTAGTGAAAAACTGTTTTTT.

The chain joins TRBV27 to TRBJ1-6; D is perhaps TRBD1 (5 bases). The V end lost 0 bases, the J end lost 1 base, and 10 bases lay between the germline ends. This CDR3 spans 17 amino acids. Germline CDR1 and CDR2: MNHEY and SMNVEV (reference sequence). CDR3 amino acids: CASSLSQGSSYNSPLHF. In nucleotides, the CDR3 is TGTGCCAGCAGTTTATCGCAGGGTTCTTCCTATAATTCACCCCTCCACTTT.